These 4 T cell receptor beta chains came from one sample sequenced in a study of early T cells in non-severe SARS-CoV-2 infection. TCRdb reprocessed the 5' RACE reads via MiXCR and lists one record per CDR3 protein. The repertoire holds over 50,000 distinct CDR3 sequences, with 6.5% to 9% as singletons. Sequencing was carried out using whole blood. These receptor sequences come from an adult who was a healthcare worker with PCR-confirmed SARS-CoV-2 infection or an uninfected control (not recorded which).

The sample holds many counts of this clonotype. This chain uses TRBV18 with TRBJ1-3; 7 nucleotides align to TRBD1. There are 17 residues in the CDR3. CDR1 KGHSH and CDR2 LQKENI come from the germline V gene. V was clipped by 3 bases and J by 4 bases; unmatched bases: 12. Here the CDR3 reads CASSPRLRGKSGNTIYF. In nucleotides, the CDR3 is TGTGCCAGCTCACCGCGACTCAGGGGGAAGTCCGGAAACACCATATATTTT.

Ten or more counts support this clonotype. The CDR3 nucleotides read TGTGCCACCAGAACAGGGTCTGCGAACACCGGGGAGCTGTTTTTT. It yields the protein CATRTGSANTGELFF. The chain uses TRBV15 and TRBJ2-2; tentatively, D is TRBD1 (6 bases). V gave up 6 bases and J gave up 0 bases, with 11 bases separating them. Germline-derived CDR1 and CDR2 are LNHNV and YYDKDF (reference sequence). CDR3 size: 15 residues.

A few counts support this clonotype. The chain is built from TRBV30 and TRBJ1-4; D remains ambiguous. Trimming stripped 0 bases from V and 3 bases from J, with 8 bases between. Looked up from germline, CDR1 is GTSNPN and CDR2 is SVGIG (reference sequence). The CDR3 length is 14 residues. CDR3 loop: CAWSVLGPNEKLFF. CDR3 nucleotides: TGTGCCTGGAGTGTATTGGGCCCTAATGAAAAACTGTTTTTT.

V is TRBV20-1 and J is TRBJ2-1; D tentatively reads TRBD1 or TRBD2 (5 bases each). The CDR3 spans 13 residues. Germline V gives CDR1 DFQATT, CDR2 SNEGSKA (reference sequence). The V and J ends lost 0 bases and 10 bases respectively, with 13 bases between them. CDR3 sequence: CSARDLRGAEQFF. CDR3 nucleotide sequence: TGCAGTGCTAGAGATCTTCGAGGGGCCGAGCAGTTCTTC.